This TCR beta chain was identified during a study of blood T cell repertoires in COVID-19. Overall study: Italy, Spain and the United States were the sources of the convalescent and acute COVID-19 samples.

Germline V gene lookup returns CDR1 MNHEY and CDR2 SVGAGI. The length of the CDR3 is 12 residues. Trimming took 5 bases from V and 5 from J, leaving 9 bases between them. Profiling relied on immunoSEQ multiplex PCR, and the TCRdb table lists in-frame clones only, not all of them. The sample has 300,000 to 350,000 clones; around 88% are singletons. The rearrangement links TRBV6-5 to TRBJ2-5; D ambiguous. This TCR came from a man in his thirties or forties with active or convalescent COVID-19. Sequenced material: peripheral blood. The CDR3 loop is CASSRSRETQYF. The CDR3 DNA is TGTGCCAGCAGTCGCAGCAGGGAGACCCAGTACTTC.